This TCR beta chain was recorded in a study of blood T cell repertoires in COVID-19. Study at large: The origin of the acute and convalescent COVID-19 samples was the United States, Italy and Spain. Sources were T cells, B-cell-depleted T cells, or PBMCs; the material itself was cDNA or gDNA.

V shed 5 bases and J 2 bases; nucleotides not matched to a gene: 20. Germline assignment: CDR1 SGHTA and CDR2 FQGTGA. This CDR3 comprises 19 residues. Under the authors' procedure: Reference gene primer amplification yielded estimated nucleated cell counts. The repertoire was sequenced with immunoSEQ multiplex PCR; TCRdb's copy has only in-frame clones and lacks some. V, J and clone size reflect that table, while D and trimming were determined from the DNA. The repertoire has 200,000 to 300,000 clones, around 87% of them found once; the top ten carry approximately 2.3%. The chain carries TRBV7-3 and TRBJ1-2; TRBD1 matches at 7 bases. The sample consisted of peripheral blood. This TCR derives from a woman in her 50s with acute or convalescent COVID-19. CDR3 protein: CASSQFPRGNRSENYGYTF. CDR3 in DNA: TGTGCCAGCAGCCAGTTTCCCAGGGGGAATCGGTCGGAAAACTATGGCTACACCTTC.